Below are 19 T cell receptor beta chains sequenced from a single sample in a study of shared clonotypes between healthy human individuals. Clones were sequenced by immunoSEQ multiplex PCR, and TCRdb holds only the in-frame ones, with some missing. The data show 1,400,000 or so clones, approximately 98.5% seen once. Sequenced material: naive CD4+ T cells sorted from blood. The sample's subset: CD45RA+ positively selected. These receptors were obtained from a man aged 30 to 45 in good health.

The rearrangement joins TRBV10-1 to TRBJ2-7; D is perhaps TRBD1 (5 bases). V was trimmed by 3 bases and J by 7 bases, leaving 10 bases between them. Germline CDR1 is WNHNN and CDR2 is SYGVQD (reference sequence). The CDR3 covers 12 residues. The CDR3 DNA reads TGCGCCAGCAGTGATCCAGGGCGGGAGCAGTACTTC. It encodes CASSDPGREQYF.

This clone appeared a single time. J is TRBJ2-3 and V is TRBV10-3; D not resolved. This CDR3 has 12 amino acids. The germline gives CDR1 ENHRY, CDR2 SYGVKD. Trimming took off 4 bases at V and 6 bases at J, with 8 bases between the two ends. The CDR3 DNA is TGTGCCATCAGTGTACTCGGGGATACGCAGTATTTT. As protein: CAISVLGDTQYF.

The chain links TRBV6-5 to TRBJ2-7; the D gene is possibly TRBD1 (5 bases). The CDR3 contains 13 residues. V dropped 6 bases and J dropped 6 bases, with 15 bases sitting between them. Germline V gene data show CDR1 as MNHEY and CDR2 as SVGAGI. CDR3 loop: CASSSTVPGEQYF. The DNA of the CDR3 is TGTGCCAGCAGCTCGACAGTCCCTGGCGAGCAGTACTTC.

The chain has TRBV18 and TRBJ2-5; D possibly corresponds to TRBD1 (5 bases). Germline V gene lookup returns CDR1 KGHSH and CDR2 LQKENI. The CDR3 contains 15 residues. V dropped 1 base and J dropped 1 base, with 10 bases sitting between them. The CDR3 protein is CASSPRQGFQETQYF. In DNA form, the CDR3 reads TGTGCCAGCTCACCACGGCAGGGTTTCCAAGAGACCCAGTACTTC.

The chain has TRBV18 and TRBJ2-1; TRBD2 matches at 15 bases. Germline values: CDR1 KGHSH, CDR2 LQKENI. CDR3 length: 16 residues. V shed 5 bases and J 7 bases; nucleotides not matched to a gene: 6. The CDR3 is CASSTYGTSGRNEQFF. In DNA form, the CDR3 reads TGTGCCAGCTCAACGTACGGGACTAGCGGGAGGAATGAGCAGTTCTTC.

The CDR3 reads CASSLMLRQDFTDTQYF. The CDR3 DNA is TGCGCCAGCAGCTTGATGTTGCGACAGGACTTCACAGATACGCAGTATTTT. The V and J genes are TRBV5-1 and TRBJ2-3, with D possibly matching TRBD1 (6 bases). With 1 base removed from V and 2 bases from J, the gap between germline ends came to 17 bases. The CDR3 has 17 amino acids. Germline CDR1 is SGHRS and CDR2 is YFSETQ.

The chain carries TRBV18 and TRBJ2-7; 7 positions agree with TRBD1. V shed 4 bases and J 1 base; nucleotides not matched to a gene: 10. CDR3 length: 16 amino acids. CDR1 and CDR2 (germline): KGHSH, LQKENI. CDR3 region: CASSLAVGRGSYEQYF. DNA of the CDR3: TGTGCCAGCTCACTGGCGGTGGGCAGGGGGTCCTACGAGCAGTACTTC.

The V and J genes are TRBV7-8 and TRBJ2-7; D gene uncertain. Germline V gene sequence: CDR1 SGHVS, CDR2 FQNEAQ. This CDR3 is 14 amino acids long. Trimming left V 1 base short and J 0 bases short, with 7 bases between. The CDR3 DNA sequence: TGTGCCAGCAGCTTAGGTCAGAGCTCCTACGAGCAGTACTTC. It encodes CASSLGQSSYEQYF.

The chain has TRBV7-9 and TRBJ1-3; D uncertain. This CDR3 contains 15 residues. V was shortened by 4 bases and J by 0 bases, with 10 bases between the two germline ends. Germline-derived CDR1 and CDR2 are SEHNR and FQNEAQ (reference sequence). CDR3 residues: CASSWGGHSGNTIYF. In nucleotides, the CDR3 is TGTGCCAGCAGCTGGGGAGGCCACTCTGGAAACACCATATATTTT.

The chain employs TRBV7-3 and TRBJ2-3, with 7 bases fitting TRBD2. The J segment lost 2 bases and the V segment lost 2 bases, leaving 4 bases of the junction unmatched. CDR3 size: 15 residues. Germline loops: CDR1 SGHTA, CDR2 FQGTGA. The CDR3 protein is CASSLGGSFTDTQYF. The CDR3 DNA reads as TGTGCCAGCAGCTTAGGCGGGAGCTTCACAGATACGCAGTATTTT. Filled out from reference TRBV7-3 and TRBJ2-3, the complete variable domain reads GAGVSQTPSNKVTEKGKYVELRCDPISGHTALYWYRQSLGQGPEFLIYFQGTGAADDSGLPNDRFFAVRPEGSVSTLKIQRTERGDSAVYLCASSLGGSFTDTQYFGPGTRLTVL.

The V and J genes are TRBV7-2 and TRBJ1-5; possible D gene TRBD1, 6 bases. Per the germline V gene, CDR1 is SGHTA and CDR2 is FQGNSA. Trimming cost V 1 base and J 6 bases, with 13 bases left between them. This CDR3 is 15 amino acids long. The CDR3 loop reads CASSLGGAYGQPQHF. The DNA of the CDR3 is TGTGCCAGCAGCTTAGGGGGGGCTTACGGTCAGCCCCAGCATTTT.

The chain links TRBV13 to TRBJ1-3, with TRBD1 identical over 9 bases. V gave up 7 bases and J gave up 3 bases; unmatched junction bases: 10. CDR3 length: 16 amino acids. CDR1 and CDR2 from the germline V gene are PRHDT and FYEKMQ (reference sequence). The CDR3 sequence: CASNKEQGAYGNTIYF. The CDR3 coding sequence is TGTGCCAGCAACAAAGAACAGGGGGCGTATGGAAACACCATATATTTT.

The J gene is TRBJ1-5, the V gene TRBV28; no firm D call. This CDR3 contains 12 residues. V lost 6 bases and J lost 5, with 8 bases in between. CDR1 MDHEN and CDR2 SYDVKM come from the germline V gene. The CDR3 reads CASSPQHQPQHF. DNA of the CDR3: TGTGCCAGCAGCCCCCAGCATCAGCCCCAGCATTTT.

CDR3 DNA sequence: TGTGCCAGCAGTGGTTTTGGGGGGAACACTGAAGCTTTCTTT. It codes for CASSGFGGNTEAFF. J is TRBJ1-1 and V is TRBV2, with D tentatively TRBD1 (5 bases). CDR1 is SNHLY and CDR2 is FYNNEI in the germline V gene. V shed 4 bases and J shed 1 base, with 10 bases lying between them. The CDR3 runs 14 residues. The full variable domain, its missing parts supplied by reference TRBV2 and TRBJ1-1, is EPEVTQTPSHQVTQMGQEVILRCVPISNHLYFYWYRQILGQKVEFLVSFYNNEISEKSEIFDDQFSVERPDGSNFTLKIRSTKLEDSAMYFCASSGFGGNTEAFFGQGTRLTVV.

The chain carries TRBV18 and TRBJ1-2; D gene unclear. The CDR3 totals 16 residues. CDR1 and CDR2 from the germline V gene are KGHSH and LQKENI. Trimming left V 6 bases short and J 0 bases short, with 17 bases between. The DNA of the CDR3 is TGTGCCAGCTCCCCTGACCGAGTCAGCACTAACTATGGCTACACCTTC. Its protein product is CASSPDRVSTNYGYTF.

The rearrangement uses TRBV19 and TRBJ1-5; D is unresolved. This CDR3 comprises 12 residues. Trimming shortened V by 11 bases and J by 1 base, and 9 bases separated the two germline ends. Germline CDR1 and CDR2: LNHDA and SQIVND (reference sequence). As DNA, the CDR3 is TGTGCCGTAGGAGAAAGCAATCAGCCCCAGCATTTT. This gives the protein CAVGESNQPQHF.

This clone was seen once. The same CDR3 can be traced to other DNA sequences in this sample. The chain combines TRBV7-2 with TRBJ2-5; D unresolved. V was clipped by 0 bases and J by 5 bases, with 4 bases between them. CDR1 and CDR2 (germline): SGHTA, FQGNSA. The length of the CDR3 is 12 residues. The CDR3 sequence is CASSLALETQYF. The CDR3, as DNA: TGTGCCAGCAGCTTAGCCCTGGAGACCCAGTACTTC.

The V gene is TRBV5-1, the J gene TRBJ2-3, with a possible D match to TRBD1 (6 bases). The ends were cut back, 7 bases at V and 4 bases at J, with 10 bases in the middle. In germline, CDR1 is SGHRS, CDR2 YFSETQ. This CDR3 spans 12 amino acids. CDR3 region: CASYRVPDTQYF. The CDR3 DNA reads TGCGCCAGCTACAGGGTTCCAGATACGCAGTATTTT. The full variable domain, with the rest looked up from reference TRBV5-1 and TRBJ2-3, is KAGVTQTPRYLIKTRGQQVTLSCSPISGHRSVSWYQQTPGQGLQFLFEYFSETQRNKGNFPGRFSGRQFSNSRSEMNVSTLELGDSALYLCASYRVPDTQYFGPGTRLTVL.

The genes are TRBV5-1 and TRBJ2-5, with TRBD2 matching 9 bases. This CDR3 contains 14 residues. Germline values: CDR1 SGHRS, CDR2 YFSETQ. Losses at the gene ends were 5 bases for V and 4 bases for J; bases not matched to a gene: 6. The CDR3, as DNA: TGCGCCAGCAGAGAATTAGCGGGAGTAGAGACCCAGTACTTC. Translated: CASRELAGVETQYF.